This T cell receptor beta chain was captured in a study of regulatory T cells in long-lasting Graves disease (dated by TCRdb to the early 2020s). About the study as a whole: Persistent Graves' disease meant more than 5 years of antithyroid drug treatment with TSH receptor autoantibodies that stayed positive. Persistent Graves' disease patients were compared with newly diagnosed Graves' disease patients by peripheral blood TCR sequencing and RNA sequencing. The study was registered as a clinical trial and conducted in China. A total of around 35 samples underwent TCR sequencing, from about 13 patients with persistent Graves' disease and 20 or so patients with newly diagnosed Graves' disease. Persistent Graves' disease patients in the clinical cohort had taken antithyroid drugs for about 9.7 years on average. Study-wide findings and limitations: The small sample size was acknowledged by the authors as a limitation that may reduce accuracy. Only peripheral blood was studied, because thyroid tissue, the primary lesion, was inaccessible. Sequencing and analysis were limited to the TCR beta chain. Persistent Graves' disease patients showed lower TCR Shannon entropy and fewer highly expanded clones than newly diagnosed patients, suggesting clonal expansion. Persistent disease showed preferential use of TRBV28, TRBJ1-2 and TRBJ2-5, whereas newly diagnosed disease favored TRBV20-1 and TRBJ2-1. Patients with persistent disease shared more public clonotypes (fewer than 3,000) than newly diagnosed patients did (around 930).

Reading the label with the study, this specimen's time point is: persistent/refractory GD, antithyroid drugs over 5 years with positive TRAb. For both TCR sequencing and RNA sequencing, RNA was extracted from PBMCs in TRIzol. Graves' disease was diagnosed according to American Thyroid Association guidelines. Patients were recruited from an endocrinology department in Xi'an, China. Each patient gave approximately 10 milliliters of peripheral blood, collected in an EDTA anticoagulant tube. PBMCs were isolated by Ficoll Paque Plus density gradient separation without further T cell sorting. An Agilent 2100 Bioanalyzer and agarose gel were used to assess RNA quality, and a NanoDrop 2000 was used to measure RNA concentration. V loses 2 bases at its end and J loses 7 bases; junction bases beyond the gene matches: 6. Looking up the germline V gene yields CDR1 SGHRS and CDR2 YFSETQ. Taken from cysteine to phenylalanine, the CDR3 has 15 residues. Only the CDR3 part of the read is kept: 45 bases, read in frame from the first base.

Libraries were constructed by multiplex PCR. Sequencing was carried out with an Illumina HiSeq 4000. iRepertoire HTBI primers and Arm-PCR amplification of CDR3 regions were used to construct TCR beta libraries. Before sequencing, the PCR products underwent gel purification. Turning to the authors' computational methods: Gene usage analysis of CDR3 amino acid clonotypes relied on the 55 to 80 TRBV and over 13 TRBJ segments identified across samples. Filtered high-quality paired reads were merged into contigs using COPE and FqMerger. BLAST was used to align contigs to IMGT TRBV, TRBD and TRBJ reference genes, with CDR3 defined following IMGT. Any clonotype with a frequency above 0.1% was counted as a highly expanded clone. Shannon entropy served as the measure of repertoire diversity, while the Gini coefficient captured V-J evenness. A clonotype found in more than one individual was treated as public. TCRdb redid the processing of the public reads, applying fastp at Q25 and MiXCR, and retained in-frame beta chains. Each record represents a unique CDR3 protein, reported with the most common genes and DNA among its rows. Clone size and V and J calls follow TCRdb, not the original study. This sample lists roughly 500,000 distinct CDR3 sequences; less than 25% were detected once. Under 9% of the sample lies in the top ten.

This clonotype turned up a few times. The specificity of this receptor is unknown. No base-level quality is on record; no much larger clone is a single base apart. The V and J genes are TRBV5-1 and TRBJ2-7, with TRBD2 matching 13 junction bases. This TCR derives from a female donor with Graves disease. Sequencing was performed on peripheral blood mononuclear cells (PBMCs), taken when the disease was refractory, from a patient treated with antithyroid drugs. This receptor carries the CDR3 CASSFGLAGAGEQYF. Here is the DNA: TGCGCCAGCAGCTTCGGACTAGCGGGAGCTGGGGAGCAGTACTTC.